This TCR beta chain emerged from a study of human thymus T cells. Whole-study findings and limits: Usage of V and J genes appeared biased in thymic and blood repertoires.

Sequenced by immunoSEQ multiplex PCR; TCRdb stores in-frame clones only, minus some. This sample has roughly 120,000 clones, with over 85% found just once. Resections that were taken during corrective heart surgery supplied the thymus tissue. Among the donors, all were healthy Finnish infants having corrective surgery for congenital heart defects. As for this clone: The antigen remains undetermined.

Sample: thymus tissue. This sequence originates from a boy under three years old with a congenital heart defect but otherwise immunologically healthy.

CDR3 bases: TGTGCCAGCAGCTTTAAGCGGGGGGCCACAGATACGCAGTATTTT. This codes for CASSFKRGATDTQYF. The chain is built from TRBV11-2 and TRBJ2-3, with 9 bases that match TRBD2. CDR1 is SGHAT, CDR2 FQNNGV, per germline. The V segment lost 3 bases and the J segment 2 bases; nucleotides outside the gene matches: 3. The CDR3 extends over 15 amino acids.